Below are 10 T cell receptor beta chains sequenced from a single sample in a study of CD8+CD57+ T cells in acquired aplastic anemia. TCR beta VDJ and CDR3 profiling used genomic DNA as template. TCRdb reanalysed the reads using MiXCR and keeps one entry per CDR3 protein. The repertoire holds 200,000 or so distinct CDR3 sequences, with 40% to 55% as singletons. In patients chosen for sequencing, flow cytometry had shown CD8+CD57+ cell expansion. The specimen sequenced was sorted CD4+, CD8+, or CD8+CD57+ T cells (not recorded which) from PBMCs. The receptors shown here come from a human donor with aplastic anemia.

The chain joins TRBV6-5 to TRBJ2-7; D not certain. CDR1 and CDR2 (germline): MNHEY, SVGAGI. CDR3 length: 13 residues. V was clipped by 2 bases and J by 3 bases, with 8 bases between them. CDR3 region: CASSYPEFYEQYF. DNA of the CDR3: TGTGCCAGCAGTTACCCCGAGTTCTACGAGCAGTACTTC.

The chain uses TRBV19 and TRBJ1-1; no definite D call. Germline V CDR1 and CDR2: LNHDA, SQIVND (reference sequence). The germline V and J ends were trimmed by 8 bases and 3 bases, with 10 bases remaining between them. CDR3 size: 12 residues. Written as DNA, the CDR3 is TGTGCCAGTTTGAGTCGGGACACTGAAGCTTTCTTT. This sequence encodes CASLSRDTEAFF.

J is TRBJ2-2 and V is TRBV12-5; D tentatively reads TRBD1 or TRBD2 (5 bases each). V lost 8 bases, J lost 3 bases, and 19 bases lay in between. From germline, CDR1 is LGHNT and CDR2 FRNRAP. The CDR3 length is 16 residues. The CDR3 nucleotides read TGTGCTAGTCACATCCGGGACGCAGACTACACCGGGGAGCTGTTTTTT. Amino acids: CASHIRDADYTGELFF.

The chain combines TRBV24-1 with TRBJ2-5; D gene ambiguous. The CDR3 runs 12 residues. In germline, CDR1 is KGHDR, CDR2 SFDVKD. Between the trimmed V and J ends, which lost 8 bases and 0 bases, there was a span of 6 bases. The CDR3, as DNA: TGTGCCACCATTCCGTACCAAGAGACCCAGTACTTC. Translated, it gives CATIPYQETQYF.

In this sample, this clonotype turned up many times. CDR3 nucleotides: TGTGCCATCAGTGGGACAGGGATGAACACCGGGGAGCTGTTTTTT. As protein: CAISGTGMNTGELFF. The chain recombines TRBV10-3 with TRBJ2-2, with 8 bases that match TRBD1. Looked up from germline, CDR1 is ENHRY and CDR2 is SYGVKD. V shed 4 bases, J shed 1 base, and the junction held 2 bases outside the gene matches. There are 15 residues in the CDR3.

This clonotype was observed a few times. This chain connects TRBV20-1 to TRBJ2-5; D is ambiguous. CDR3 size: 10 residues. V was pared by 4 bases and J by 5 bases, with 5 bases between. Germline V lookup: CDR1 DFQATT, CDR2 SNEGSKA (reference sequence). The CDR3 protein is CSAIYETQYF. The CDR3 DNA sequence: TGCAGTGCTATATACGAGACCCAGTACTTC.

The chain uses TRBV11-2 and TRBJ1-1; D call uncertain. From germline, CDR1 is SGHAT and CDR2 FQNNGV. This CDR3 is 15 amino acids long. V was shortened by 5 bases and J by 4 bases, with 17 bases between the two germline ends. This CDR3 is CASSLLKGGGTEAFF. DNA of the CDR3: TGTGCCAGCAGCCTACTTAAGGGAGGTGGCACTGAAGCTTTCTTT.

This clonotype occurred many times. V and J are TRBV9 and TRBJ2-3; 10 bases match TRBD1. J lost 0 bases, V lost 4 bases, and 5 bases had no gene match. CDR1 and CDR2 (germline): SGDLS, YYNGEE. The length of the CDR3 is 16 residues. The CDR3 here is CASSPGQGTSTDTQYF. The DNA of the CDR3 is TGTGCCAGCAGCCCGGGACAGGGGACAAGCACAGATACGCAGTATTTT.

The gene calls are TRBV7-6 and TRBJ1-2; maybe TRBD1 (5 bases). The CDR3 consists of 17 residues. Looked up from germline, CDR1 is SGHVS and CDR2 is FNYEAQ. Trimming took 5 bases from V and 2 from J, leaving 21 bases between them. The DNA for the CDR3 is TGTGCCAGCAGCAAAGGCCCTTCGTCAGGGACCAACTATGGCTACACCTTC. Its protein product is CASSKGPSSGTNYGYTF.

The chain carries TRBV25-1 and TRBJ1-5; TRBD1 aligns across 8 bases. Germline CDR1 is MGHDK and CDR2 is SYGVNS. CDR3 length: 15 residues. V trimming: 4 bases; J trimming: 3 bases; junction bases outside the gene matches: 5. CDR3 sequence: CASSGGTGDNQPQHF. The CDR3, as DNA: TGTGCCAGCAGTGGGGGGACAGGTGACAATCAGCCCCAGCATTTT.